This TCR beta chain was identified during a study of T cells in localized non-small cell lung cancer. This table comes from immunoSEQ multiplex PCR, and its TCRdb copy is limited to in-frame clones, with some not included. The table lists around 64,000 clones, around nine tenths of them singletons. As to this clone: Its antigen is as yet unknown.

Study results and caveats: Uninvolved nearby lung showed the greatest T cell clonality, exceeding that found in tumor. Only one tumor region went through sequencing, so heterogeneity may still be there. Elevated blood T cell density was associated with longer overall survival. Appearance in adjacent lung was seen for a median roughly 50 of the top 100 tumor clones.

Trimming cost V 7 bases and J 3 bases; bases outside gene matches: 9. This CDR3 comprises 14 residues. Germline lookup yields CDR1 MDHEN and CDR2 SYDVKM. The sequencing used peripheral blood, collected before any cancer treatment. This sequence was found in a man aged 35-69 years with stage I squamous cell lung carcinoma. The chain recombines TRBV28 with TRBJ2-7; 7 positions agree with TRBD1. The CDR3 DNA reads as TGTGCCAGCAATACACAGGGGAGAATCTACGAGCAGTACTTC. It specifies CASNTQGRIYEQYF.